This TCR beta chain was captured by sequencing in a study of monozygotic twins with inflammatory bowel disease. A note on this clonotype: The target antigen is unknown.

CDR1 is DFQATT, CDR2 SNEGSKA, per germline (reference sequence). The CDR3 contains 13 residues. Template switching incorporated UMIs with a 6-nucleotide sample barcode. TCRdb reprocessed the 5' RACE reads; each CDR3 protein has one entry and no DNA is given. The sample table sets out about 330,000 distinct CDR3 sequences. Overall study results and limits: Evidence did not back any single strong signal or clonotype linked to IBD. IBD patients carried less diverse TCRbeta repertoires (inverse Simpson) than healthy co-twins.

Specimen: blood. The rearrangement links TRBV20-1 to TRBJ1-1; TCRdb's D call of TRBD1 is untestable without DNA. The clonotype originates from a human donor with ulcerative colitis or Crohn's disease, or a healthy co-twin of an affected twin (not recorded which). This CDR3 is CSARVGQNTEAFF.